Listed below are T cell receptor beta chains from one sample, sequenced in a study of blood T cells in healthy people across ages. TCRdb reprocessed the 5' RACE reads via MiXCR and lists one record per CDR3 protein. The sample holds about 1.1 million distinct CDR3 sequences, roughly two fifths seen once. The sample taken for sequencing was blood. The receptors shown here come from a man between 18 and 29 years old in good health. CDR3s include the opening cysteine and the closing phenylalanine or tryptophan. D genes are given only for firm matches. A row's size may be missing; if present it is once, few, many or a size class.

>TRBJ2-1|many|NA|TRBV29-1
TGCAGCGTTGATTGGGGGAATGAGCAGTTCTTC
CSVDWGNEQFF
>TRBJ2-4|NA|NA|TRBV11-1
TGTGCCAGCAGCTTAGGTGTGGGGGCAGAGGTATCGAATGAGCAGTACTTC
CASSLGVGAEVSNEQYF
>TRBJ2-1|NA|NA|TRBV9
TGTGCCAGCAGCCCGACCCCCTCGGGACGAGGGTTCTTC
CASSPTPSGRGFF
>TRBJ1-5|few|NA|TRBV12-1
TGTGCCAGCATTTCGGCTCGGAGGCACAACAATCAGCCCCAGCATTTT
CASISARRHNNQPQHF
>TRBJ1-1|NA|NA|TRBV6-2/TRBV6-3
TGTGCCAGCAGCCGGGAGGGGTCAGACACTGAAGCTTTCTTT
CASSREGSDTEAFF
>TRBJ2-3|NA|NA|TRBV5-1
TGCGCCAGCAGCAAAAACACGGGGGTGGATACGCTGTATTTT
CASSKNTGVDTLYF
>TRBJ1-2|NA|NA|TRBV6-2/TRBV6-3
TGTGCCAGCAGTCAACTGACTGACGGTGGCTACACCTTC
CASSQLTDGGYTF
>TRBJ2-3|NA|NA|TRBV28
TGTGCCAGCAGTTATGACGCAGATACGCAGTATTTT
CASSYDADTQYF
>TRBJ1-2|few|NA|TRBV12-3/TRBV12-4
TGTGCCAGCAGCGTTGAGGTTAACTATGGCTACACCTTC
CASSVEVNYGYTF
>TRBJ2-5|few|NA|TRBV9
TGTGCCAGCAGCGTAGTGGGCACCCCTCTCGAGGCCCAGTACTTC
CASSVVGTPLEAQYF
>TRBJ2-7|NA|NA|TRBV30
TGTGCCTGGAGTGAGGTCCCCGGCTACGAGCAGTACTTC
CAWSEVPGYEQYF
>TRBJ2-1|many|TRBD2|TRBV24-1
TGTGCCACCGTAGCGGGAAACAATGAGCAGTTCTTC
CATVAGNNEQFF
>TRBJ1-5|NA|NA|TRBV28
TGTGCCAGCAGTTTAAGGGACATCCATCAGCCCCAGCATTTT
CASSLRDIHQPQHF
>TRBJ1-1|NA|NA|TRBV5-1
TGCGCCAGCAGCTTGGAAGTATCGACGTGGACTGAAGCTTTCTTT
CASSLEVSTWTEAFF
>TRBJ1-2|few|NA|TRBV4-3
TGCGCCAGCAGCCAAGTCAAGGGGGTAGACTATGGCTACACCTTC
CASSQVKGVDYGYTF
>TRBJ2-5|NA|TRBD2|TRBV7-2
TGTGCCAGCAGTTACGGGGGACTAGCGCCCCTCCCGTACTTC
CASSYGGLAPLPYF
>TRBJ2-1|NA|TRBD1|TRBV20-1
TGTAGTGCTAGAGATGGGGGACAGAATCTCGTCAATGAGCAGTTCTTC
CSARDGGQNLVNEQFF
>TRBJ2-5|NA|NA|TRBV5-1
TGCGCCAGCAGCTTGGAAACCGGGACACCTGAGCAGTACTTC
CASSLETGTPEQYF
>TRBJ2-4|NA|TRBD1|TRBV5-6
TGTGCCAGCAGCTCACCGGTCCCACGGGACAGATTAAACATTCAGTACTTC
CASSSPVPRDRLNIQYF
>TRBJ1-5|NA|NA|TRBV21-1
TGTGCCAGCAACAAAACGGCGGATCAGCCCCAGCATTTT
CASNKTADQPQHF
>TRBJ2-1|once|NA|TRBV6-6
TGTGCCAGCAGTCATTCGAAGGAGCAGTTCTTC
CASSHSKEQFF
>TRBJ1-4|NA|NA|TRBV7-9
TGTGCCAGCAGCGATCGAGAAAGCCGGAATGAAAAACTGTTTTTT
CASSDRESRNEKLFF
>TRBJ1-1|NA|TRBD1|TRBV27
TGTGCCAGCACCGACAGGGGGGCTGCGGTCACTGAAGCTTTCTTT
CASTDRGAAVTEAFF
>TRBJ2-3|NA|NA|TRBV11-2
TGTGCCAGCAGCTTAGTCAGGGGGGGGACCACAGATACGCAGTATTTT
CASSLVRGGTTDTQYF
>TRBJ1-5|NA|TRBD1|TRBV6-2/TRBV6-3
TGTGCCAGCAGTTCAATGGGACGCACAGGGGTGGCTCAGCCCCAGCATTTT
CASSSMGRTGVAQPQHF
>TRBJ2-3|NA|NA|TRBV20-1
TGCAGTGCTAGAGATAGTCCGGGCGTCCTGGGTACAGATACGCAGTATTTT
CSARDSPGVLGTDTQYF
>TRBJ2-2|NA|TRBD2|TRBV7-2
TGTGCCAGCAGCCGCCTAGCGGGGGGGCCGGGCACCGGGGAGCTGTTTTTT
CASSRLAGGPGTGELFF
>TRBJ2-7|NA|TRBD1|TRBV4-3
TGCGCCAGCAGCCATAGACAGGGGCCCTACAATGAGCAGTACTTC
CASSHRQGPYNEQYF
>TRBJ1-2|few|NA|TRBV30
TGTGCCTGGAGCGTAGACGGGACGGGCTATGGCTACACCTTC
CAWSVDGTGYGYTF
>TRBJ1-4|NA|NA|TRBV7-7
TGTGCCAGCAGCCCCTTGGGATCAACTAATGAAAAACTGTTTTTT
CASSPLGSTNEKLFF
>TRBJ2-5|few|NA|TRBV6-6
TGTGCCAGCAGCCCCGACAGTAATACAGAGACCCAGTACTTC
CASSPDSNTETQYF
>TRBJ2-1|NA|TRBD2|TRBV5-1
TGCGCCAGCAGCCTTGGGACTAGCGGGGGGGTTAATGAGCAGTTCTTC
CASSLGTSGGVNEQFF
>TRBJ2-5|NA|TRBD2|TRBV7-9
TGTGCCAGCAGCTTAGTGGCTCTAGCGGGGTATACCCAGTACTTC
CASSLVALAGYTQYF
>TRBJ1-2|NA|TRBD1|TRBV4-1
TGCGCCAGCAGCCGGGACGACAGGGAGGCCTATGGCTACACCTTC
CASSRDDREAYGYTF
>TRBJ1-5|many|TRBD1|TRBV4-2
TGTGCCAGCAGCCAATCTGACAGGGGCAATCAGCCCCAGCATTTT
CASSQSDRGNQPQHF
>TRBJ1-2|NA|NA|TRBV6-2/TRBV6-3
TGTGCCAGCAGTTACTCTCGAAGCCCCCCCTATGGCTACACCTTC
CASSYSRSPPYGYTF
>TRBJ1-5|NA|NA|TRBV4-1
TGCGCCAGCAGCCAGTACCAGGGAAGCAATCAGCCCCAGCATTTT
CASSQYQGSNQPQHF
>TRBJ1-5|NA|NA|TRBV12-3/TRBV12-4
TGTGCCAGCAGTTTATACGAGGTTTTTCATTTGGGAAGCAATCAGCCCCAGCATTTT
CASSLYEVFHLGSNQPQHF
>TRBJ1-2|few|NA|TRBV25-1
TGTGCCAGCAGTGAATATGGCCACCGCTACACCTTC
CASSEYGHRYTF
>TRBJ1-1|few|TRBD1|TRBV7-8
TGTGCCAGCAGCATGGACAGGAGCGCTGAAGCTTTCTTT
CASSMDRSAEAFF
>TRBJ1-1|NA|NA|TRBV11-2
TGTGCCAGCACCCACCCGGTGGGCAGGTCTAACACTGAAGCTTTCTTT
CASTHPVGRSNTEAFF
>TRBJ2-1|NA|NA|TRBV6-1
TGTGCCAGCAGTGAAGCGACGAGATACAATGAGCAGTTCTTC
CASSEATRYNEQFF
>TRBJ2-3|NA|NA|TRBV6-6
TGTGCCAGCATGAGGGCCGTCGTAGATACGCAGTATTTT
CASMRAVVDTQYF